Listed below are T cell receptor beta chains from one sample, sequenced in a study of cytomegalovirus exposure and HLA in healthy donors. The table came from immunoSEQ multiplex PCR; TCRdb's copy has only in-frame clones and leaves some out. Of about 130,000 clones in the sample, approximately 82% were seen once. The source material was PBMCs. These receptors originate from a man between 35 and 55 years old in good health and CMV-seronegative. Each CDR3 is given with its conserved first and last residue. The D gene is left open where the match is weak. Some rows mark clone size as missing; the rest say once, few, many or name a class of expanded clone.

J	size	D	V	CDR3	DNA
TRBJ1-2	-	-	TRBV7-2	CASSFNYYGYTF	TGTGCCAGCAGCTTTAATTACTATGGCTACACCTTC
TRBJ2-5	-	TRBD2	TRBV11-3	CASSLDGAGKYQETQYF	TGTGCCAGCAGCTTAGATGGAGCGGGAAAGTACCAAGAGACCCAGTACTTC
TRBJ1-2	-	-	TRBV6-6	CASSPGRGDYGYTF	TGTGCCAGCAGTCCCGGAAGGGGCGACTATGGCTACACCTTC
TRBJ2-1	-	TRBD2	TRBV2	CASFQRENEQFF	TGTGCCAGCTTTCAGCGGGAGAATGAGCAGTTCTTC
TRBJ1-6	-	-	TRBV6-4	CASSDSQNGGTLSYNSPLHF	TGTGCCAGCAGTGACTCTCAGAACGGCGGGACCCTCTCCTATAATTCACCCCTCCACTTT
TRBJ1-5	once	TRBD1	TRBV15	CATSADRFSNQPQHF	TGTGCCACCAGCGCGGACAGGTTTAGCAATCAGCCCCAGCATTTT
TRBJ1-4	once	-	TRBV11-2	CASSPQGDVVKLFF	TGTGCCAGCAGCCCACAGGGTGACGTGGTAAAACTGTTTTTT
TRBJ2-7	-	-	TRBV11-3	CASSLFSSGSYEQYF	TGTGCCAGCAGCCTCTTCAGTAGCGGCTCCTACGAGCAGTACTTC
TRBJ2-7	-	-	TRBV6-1	CASSFDRSYYEQYF	TGTGCCAGCAGTTTCGACAGGTCGTACTACGAGCAGTACTTC
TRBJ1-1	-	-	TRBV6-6	CASSRQGTEAFF	TGTGCCAGCAGCCGTCAGGGCACTGAAGCTTTCTTT
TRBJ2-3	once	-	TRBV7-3	CASSLQGTHTDTQYF	TGTGCCAGCAGCTTACAGGGGACCCACACAGATACGCAGTATTTT
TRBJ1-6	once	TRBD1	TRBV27	CASRSGQPNSPLHF	TGTGCCAGCAGATCGGGACAGCCTAATTCACCCCTCCACTTT
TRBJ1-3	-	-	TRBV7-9	CASSLGRPSGNTIYF	TGTGCCAGCAGCCTCGGGAGGCCCTCAGGAAACACCATATATTTT
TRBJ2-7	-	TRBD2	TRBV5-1	CASSVLAGGPISSYEQYF	TGCGCCAGCAGCGTGCTAGCGGGAGGCCCGATTAGCTCCTACGAGCAGTACTTC
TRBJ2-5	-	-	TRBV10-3	CAISESGGQETQYF	TGTGCCATCAGTGAGTCGGGGGGTCAAGAGACCCAGTACTTC
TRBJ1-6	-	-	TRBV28	CASSKGSGLNNSPLHF	TGTGCCAGCAGCAAAGGGTCAGGGCTAAATAATTCACCCCTCCACTTT
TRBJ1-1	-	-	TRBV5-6	CASSSFFENEAFF	TGTGCCAGCAGTTCTTTCTTCGAGAACGAAGCTTTCTTT
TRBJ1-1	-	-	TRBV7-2	CASSLNRNTEAFF	TGTGCCAGCAGCTTGAACAGGAACACTGAAGCTTTCTTT
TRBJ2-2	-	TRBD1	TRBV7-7	CASSPRTGDTGELFF	TGTGCTAGCAGCCCCCGGACAGGGGACACCGGGGAGCTGTTTTTT
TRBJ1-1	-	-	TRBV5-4	CASSTRRGNTEAFF	TGTGCCAGCAGCACACGGAGGGGGAACACTGAAGCTTTCTTT
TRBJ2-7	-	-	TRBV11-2	CASSLGTGIYYEQYF	TGTGCCAGCAGCTTAGGTACAGGGATATACTACGAGCAGTACTTC
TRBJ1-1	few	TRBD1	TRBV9	CASSVTGGETEAFF	TGTGCCAGCAGCGTTACAGGGGGAGAAACTGAAGCTTTCTTT
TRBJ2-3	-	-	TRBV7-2	CASSLVSQDTQYF	TGTGCCAGCAGCTTAGTTTCTCAGGATACGCAGTATTTT
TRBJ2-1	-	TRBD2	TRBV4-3	CASSQEGGRALYNEQFF	TGCGCCAGCAGCCAAGAGGGCGGGAGGGCCCTATACAATGAGCAGTTCTTC
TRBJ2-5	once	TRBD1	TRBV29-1	CSVVGQGVETQYF	TGCAGCGTTGTGGGACAGGGGGTCGAGACCCAGTACTTC
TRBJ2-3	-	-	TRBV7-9	CASSFYRDSATDTQYF	TGTGCCAGCAGCTTTTACCGGGATTCGGCCACAGATACGCAGTATTTT
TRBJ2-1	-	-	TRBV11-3	CASSLGERKSSYNEQFF	TGTGCCAGCAGCTTAGGAGAGCGGAAGAGCTCCTACAATGAGCAGTTCTTC
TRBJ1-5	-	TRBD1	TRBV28	CASSPTRGRRQPQHF	TGTGCCAGCAGTCCGACCAGGGGGCGACGGCAGCCCCAGCATTTT
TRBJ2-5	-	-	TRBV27	CASSPRSNQETQYF	TGTGCCAGCAGTCCCCGGAGTAACCAAGAGACCCAGTACTTC
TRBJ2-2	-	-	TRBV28	CASSLFGGGVNTGELFF	TGTGCCAGCAGTTTATTCGGAGGGGGGGTTAACACCGGGGAGCTGTTTTTT
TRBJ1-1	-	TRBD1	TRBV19	CASSQGQGARTEAFF	TGTGCCAGTAGTCAAGGACAGGGGGCGCGAACTGAAGCTTTCTTT
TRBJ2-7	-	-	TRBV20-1	CSASRAYEQYF	TGCAGTGCTAGCAGGGCGTACGAGCAGTACTTC
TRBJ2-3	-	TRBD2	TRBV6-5	CASSYPTSGGTDTQYF	TGTGCCAGCAGTTACCCGACTAGCGGGGGCACAGATACGCAGTATTTT
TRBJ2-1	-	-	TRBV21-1	CLLVLYNEQFF	TGCCTGCTTGTACTATACAATGAGCAGTTCTTC
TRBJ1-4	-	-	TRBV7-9	CASSPSGRTNEKLFF	TGTGCCAGCAGCCCCTCGGGGAGAACTAATGAAAAACTGTTTTTT
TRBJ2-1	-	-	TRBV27	CASTYHNEQFF	TGTGCCAGCACCTACCACAATGAGCAGTTCTTC
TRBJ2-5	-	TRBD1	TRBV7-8	CASSLQPGQGKETQYF	TGTGCCAGCAGCTTACAACCGGGACAGGGAAAAGAGACCCAGTACTTC
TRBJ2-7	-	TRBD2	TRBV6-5	CASSPTSGGANEQYF	TGTGCCAGCAGTCCGACTAGCGGGGGGGCGAATGAGCAGTACTTC
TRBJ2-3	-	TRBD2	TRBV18	CASSPGRGGLDTQYF	TGTGCCAGCTCACCCGGGCGGGGGGGCCTCGATACGCAGTATTTT
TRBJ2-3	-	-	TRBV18	CASSPQHLTDTQYF	TGTGCCAGCTCACCACAGCATCTCACAGATACGCAGTATTTT
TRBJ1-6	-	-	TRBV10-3	CAISEGGGANSPLHF	TGTGCCATCAGTGAAGGCGGGGGGGCCAATTCACCCCTCCACTTT
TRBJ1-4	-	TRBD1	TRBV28	CASDRGRNNEKLFF	TGTGCCAGCGACAGGGGGCGTAATAATGAAAAACTGTTTTTT
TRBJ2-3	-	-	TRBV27	CASSIQGPELTDTQYF	TGTGCCAGCAGTATCCAGGGCCCAGAACTCACAGATACGCAGTATTTT
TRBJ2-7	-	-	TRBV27	CASSFSDSSYEQYF	TGTGCCAGCAGTTTTAGTGACAGTTCCTACGAGCAGTACTTC
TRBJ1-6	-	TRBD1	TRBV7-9	CASSFTGTANSPLHF	TGTGCCAGCAGCTTCACCGGGACAGCAAATTCACCCCTCCACTTT
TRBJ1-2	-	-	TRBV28	CASSLRGRSHGYTF	TGTGCCAGCAGTTTAAGAGGGAGGAGCCATGGCTACACCTTC
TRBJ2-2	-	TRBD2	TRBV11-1	CASNLGGLAGTGELFF	TGTGCCAGCAACCTGGGGGGACTAGCGGGGACCGGGGAGCTGTTTTTT
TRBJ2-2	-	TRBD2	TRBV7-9	CASSFTSGDRELFF	TGTGCCAGCAGCTTTACTAGCGGGGATCGGGAGCTGTTTTTT
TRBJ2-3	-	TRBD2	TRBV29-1	CSVEGAGVGTDTQYF	TGCAGCGTTGAAGGAGCGGGAGTAGGTACAGATACGCAGTATTTT
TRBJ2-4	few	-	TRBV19	CASSSRTAKNIQYF	TGTGCCAGTAGTTCCCGGACTGCCAAAAACATTCAGTACTTC
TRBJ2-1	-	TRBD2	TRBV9	CASSVEGGRVYNEQFF	TGTGCCAGCAGCGTAGAGGGCGGGAGGGTCTACAATGAGCAGTTCTTC
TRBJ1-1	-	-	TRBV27	CASSSLLSSGTEAFF	TGTGCCAGCAGTTCCCTACTCTCCTCGGGCACTGAAGCTTTCTTT